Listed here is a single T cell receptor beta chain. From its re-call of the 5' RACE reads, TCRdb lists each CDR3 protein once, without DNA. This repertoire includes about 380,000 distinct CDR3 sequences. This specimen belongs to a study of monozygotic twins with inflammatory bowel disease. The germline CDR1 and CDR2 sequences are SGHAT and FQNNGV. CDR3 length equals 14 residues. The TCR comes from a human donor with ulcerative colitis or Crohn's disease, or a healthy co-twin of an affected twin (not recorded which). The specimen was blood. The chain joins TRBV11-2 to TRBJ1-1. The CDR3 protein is CASSLDQMNTEAFF.